These 22 T cell receptor beta chains were all obtained from the same sample, sequenced in a study of cytomegalovirus exposure and HLA in healthy donors. PCR used 60 Vbeta primers and 13 Jbeta primers. Sequencing used immunoSEQ multiplex PCR; TCRdb keeps in-frame clones, though not all of them. The sample yields roughly 110,000 clones, 77% seen once. The sample comprised PBMCs. The receptors stem from a man aged 40-50 years in good health and CMV-seropositive.

This chain uses TRBV19 with TRBJ2-4; TRBD2 might be the D (6 bases). Trimming cost V 1 base and J 0 bases, with 13 bases left between them. The CDR3 has 17 residues. Germline CDR1 LNHDA, CDR2 SQIVND (reference sequence). This chain's CDR3 is CASSIGAGRLAKNIQYF. The CDR3 DNA is TGTGCCAGTAGTATAGGGGCGGGGAGACTAGCCAAAAACATTCAGTACTTC.

The rearrangement uses TRBV28 and TRBJ2-1; TRBD1 matches 11 bases. CDR3 length: 17 amino acids. Germline CDR1 reads MDHEN; CDR2 reads SYDVKM. Germline trimming cut 6 bases from V and 7 bases from J; bases unmatched to any gene: 14. CDR3 coding DNA: TGTGCCAGCAGCCGTCGCAGGCGGGACAGGGGGTGGAATGAGCAGTTCTTC. This translates into CASSRRRRDRGWNEQFF. The entire variable domain, with the rest obtained from reference TRBV28 and TRBJ2-1, is as follows: DVKVTQSSRYLVKRTGEKVFLECVQDMDHENMFWYRQDPGLGLRLIYFSYDVKMKEKGDIPEGYSVSREKKERFSLILESASTNQTSMYLCASSRRRRDRGWNEQFFGPGTRLTVL.

The V gene is TRBV7-9, the J gene TRBJ2-7; D is perhaps TRBD1 (5 bases). CDR1 is SEHNR and CDR2 is FQNEAQ in the germline V gene (reference sequence). CDR3 length: 14 residues. The V and J ends lost 6 bases and 6 bases respectively, with 18 bases between them. The CDR3 is CASSPRVSVAEQYF. The CDR3 nucleotides read TGTGCCAGCAGTCCCAGGGTTTCTGTCGCCGAGCAGTACTTC. The variable domain in full, completed from reference TRBV7-9 and TRBJ2-7, reads DTGVSQNPRHKITKRGQNVTFRCDPISEHNRLYWYRQTLGQGPEFLTYFQNEAQLEKSRLLSDRFSAERPKGSFSTLEIQRTEQGDSAMYLCASSPRVSVAEQYFGPGTRLTVT.

The chain joins TRBV5-1 to TRBJ2-4; no firm D call. Trimming cost V 3 bases and J 0 bases, with 10 bases left between them. The length of the CDR3 is 15 residues. Germline loops: CDR1 SGHRS, CDR2 YFSETQ. The CDR3 is CASSSGSVAKNIQYF. Here the CDR3 DNA reads TGCGCCAGCAGCTCCGGGTCCGTAGCCAAAAACATTCAGTACTTC.

The chain joins TRBV19 to TRBJ2-3; possibly TRBD2 for D (5 bases). This CDR3 region has 14 residues. Deletions cut 2 bases from V and 6 bases from J, with 12 bases between. Germline V gene lookup returns CDR1 LNHDA and CDR2 SQIVND (reference sequence). The CDR3: CASSIRSRVDTQYF. The DNA for the CDR3 is TGTGCCAGTAGTATACGGTCGAGGGTTGATACGCAGTATTTT.

This rearrangement joins TRBV6-1 to TRBJ1-2; D is perhaps TRBD1 (6 bases). With 8 bases removed from V and 8 bases from J, the gap between germline ends came to 15 bases. This CDR3 comprises 12 residues. From germline, CDR1 is MNHNS and CDR2 SASEGT. The CDR3 coding sequence is TGTGCCAGCCCGCGGAGGGGGGGCGGCTACACCTTC. Translated: CASPRRGGGYTF.

The gene calls are TRBV7-9 and TRBJ2-3; 8 nucleotides line up with TRBD1. Germline assignment: CDR1 SEHNR and CDR2 FQNEAQ (reference sequence). The trim removed 5 bases at V and 5 bases at J, leaving 18 bases unmatched. The CDR3 is made up of 18 amino acids. The CDR3 coding sequence is TGTGCCAGCAGCCCCACCTGGGGGGCGGACAGGGTTCGAGATACGCAGTATTTT. This translates into CASSPTWGADRVRDTQYF.

V is TRBV6-5 and J is TRBJ1-2, with D possibly matching TRBD1 (5 bases). Germline V gene lookup returns CDR1 MNHEY and CDR2 SVGAGI. There are 13 residues in the CDR3. V lost 4 bases to trimming and J lost 8 bases, with 14 bases between them. CDR3 sequence reads: CASSSTDIRGYTF. Here the CDR3 DNA reads TGTGCCAGCAGTTCTACGGACATACGAGGCTACACCTTC.

The chain combines TRBV14 with TRBJ1-1; 7 bases fit TRBD1. CDR1 is SGHDN and CDR2 is FVKESK in the germline V gene. V gave up 0 bases and J gave up 6 bases; unmatched junction bases: 7. This CDR3 spans 15 amino acids. Here the CDR3 DNA reads TGTGCCAGCAGCCAAGAGGCAGGGGGTGTCTCTGAAGCTTTCTTT. Translating it yields CASSQEAGGVSEAFF.

This chain connects TRBV12-5 to TRBJ2-2; D unclear. Germline-derived CDR1 and CDR2 are LGHNT and FRNRAP. V was clipped by 1 base and J by 6 bases, with 6 bases between them. CDR3 size: 13 residues. The CDR3 DNA reads TGTGCTAGTGGTTTGGGAGTATCCGGGGAGCTGTTTTTT. Translating gives CASGLGVSGELFF. Full variable domain (rest looked up from reference TRBV12-5 and TRBJ2-2): DARVTQTPRHKVTEMGQEVTMRCQPILGHNTVFWYRQTMMQGLELLAYFRNRAPLDDSGMPKDRFSAEMPDATLATLKIQPSEPRDSAVYFCASGLGVSGELFFGEGSRLTVL.

This clone was detected only once. The V gene is TRBV27, the J gene TRBJ2-1; D is undetermined. There are 13 residues in the CDR3. V was pared by 3 bases and J by 6 bases, with 9 bases between. Germline V lookup: CDR1 MNHEY, CDR2 SMNVEV (reference sequence). This chain's CDR3 is CASSLRRGNEQFF. As DNA, the CDR3 is TGTGCCAGCAGTTTGCGCCGTGGCAATGAGCAGTTCTTC.

The V gene is TRBV4-3, the J gene TRBJ2-1, with TRBD1 matching over 9 bases. The CDR3 covers 16 residues. V was pared by 1 base and J by 6 bases, with 7 bases of the junction left unmatched. Germline assignment: CDR1 LGHNA and CDR2 YSLEER. Written as DNA, the CDR3 is TGCGCCAGCAGCCAAGTGTCGACAGGGGGGCTCAATGAGCAGTTCTTC. It yields the protein CASSQVSTGGLNEQFF.

The chain couples TRBV21-1 to TRBJ2-1; the DNA was not used to check the table's D call, TRBD2. TRBV21-1 is given as a pseudogene. The CDR3 totals 15 residues. In nucleotides, the CDR3 is TGTGCCAGCAGCAAAAATCAGCTTTGCGGGGATGAGCAGTTCTTC. Residues: CASSKNQLCGDEQFF.

This chain connects TRBV5-4 to TRBJ2-5; D possibly corresponds to TRBD1 (6 bases). The V end was cut by 0 bases, the J end by 5 bases, with 14 bases between. CDR3 size: 15 residues. Germline lookup yields CDR1 SGHNT and CDR2 YYREEE (reference sequence). The CDR3 DNA reads as TGTGCCAGCAGCTTGGAGGCAGGGGTGAGGGAGACCCAGTACTTC. Residues: CASSLEAGVRETQYF.

The chain recombines TRBV7-2 with TRBJ1-3, with 7 bases lining up with TRBD1. There are 15 residues in the CDR3. The trim removed 4 bases at V and 2 bases at J, leaving 5 bases unmatched. Germline values: CDR1 SGHTA, CDR2 FQGNSA. The DNA for the CDR3 is TGTGCCAGCAGCTCAACGACAGGGACTGGAAACACCATATATTTT. As protein: CASSSTTGTGNTIYF.

There are a few counts of this clone. The J gene is TRBJ2-3, the V gene TRBV5-1, with D perhaps TRBD2 (7 bases). V dropped 7 bases and J dropped 1 base, with 19 bases sitting between them. CDR1 is SGHRS and CDR2 is YFSETQ in the germline V gene. This CDR3 region has 16 residues. In nucleotides, the CDR3 is TGCGCCAGCGCTTTGATAGGGGGGGGCCGCACAGATACGCAGTATTTT. Amino acid sequence: CASALIGGGRTDTQYF.

The chain links TRBV19 to TRBJ1-2; D perhaps matches TRBD1 (5 bases). CDR3 length: 16 residues. Germline CDR1 LNHDA, CDR2 SQIVND (reference sequence). The germline V and J ends were trimmed by 3 bases and 8 bases, with 22 bases remaining between them. The CDR3 protein is CASSIGAAGRSSGYTF. In DNA form, the CDR3 reads TGTGCCAGTAGTATCGGTGCCGCGGGACGGTCTAGCGGCTACACCTTC.

The chain employs TRBV19 and TRBJ1-3; D remains unclear. The germline V gene has CDR1 LNHDA and CDR2 SQIVND (reference sequence). The CDR3 spans 14 residues. Trimming took off 5 bases at V and 0 bases at J, with 8 bases between the two ends. For the CDR3, the DNA is TGTGCCAGTAGTCAGATATTCTCTGGAAACACCATATATTTT. Its protein is CASSQIFSGNTIYF. Full variable domain (missing parts from reference TRBV19 and TRBJ1-3): DGGITQSPKYLFRKEGQNVTLSCEQNLNHDAMYWYRQDPGQGLRLIYYSQIVNDFQKGDIAEGYSVSREKKESFPLTVTSAQKNPTAFYLCASSQIFSGNTIYFGEGSWLTVV.

The chain carries TRBV28 and TRBJ1-2; TRBD1 matches 8 bases. The V gene's germline CDR1 is MDHEN and CDR2 SYDVKM. V was pared by 3 bases and J by 0 bases, with 3 bases of the junction left unmatched. This CDR3 has 15 amino acids. The CDR3 nucleotides read TGTGCCAGCAGTTTCCAGGGGGCCACTAACTATGGCTACACCTTC. Translated: CASSFQGATNYGYTF.

The chain has TRBV19 and TRBJ1-4; D gene unclear. Trimming stripped 2 bases from V and 6 bases from J, with 7 bases between. This CDR3 contains 13 residues. Germline CDR1 LNHDA, CDR2 SQIVND (reference sequence). The CDR3: CASSISADEKLFF. In DNA form, the CDR3 reads TGTGCCAGTAGTATATCGGCGGATGAAAAACTGTTTTTT.

A note on this clone: The junction departs from the called germline gene at one end, perhaps through a read error. The chain carries TRBV7-9 and TRBJ2-7; TRBD1 might be the D (6 bases). There are 15 residues in the CDR3. CDR1 SEHNR and CDR2 FQNEAQ come from the germline V gene (reference sequence). CDR3 region: CSSSLETRTGNEQYF. For the CDR3, the DNA is TGTTCCAGCAGCTTAGAGACACGCACAGGGAACGAGCAGTACTTC.

In its sample, this clone was seen a few times. The DNA for the CDR3 is TGTGCCAGCTCACCACCGGGAAGGGAAGCGGCCGGGGAGCTGTTTTTT. It encodes CASSPPGREAAGELFF. The chain combines TRBV18 with TRBJ2-2, with a tentative D call TRBD2 (5 bases). V shed 0 bases and J shed 6 bases, with 14 bases lying between them. Germline V CDR1 and CDR2: KGHSH, LQKENI. The CDR3 totals 16 residues.